These 19 T cell receptor beta chains were all obtained from the same sample, sequenced in a study of radiotherapy plus CTLA-4 blockade in lung cancer. Profiling relied on immunoSEQ multiplex PCR, and the TCRdb table lists in-frame clones only, not all of them. The table lists about 87,000 clones, more than 85% of them singletons. The source was peripheral blood, collected from a patient treated with radiotherapy plus ipilimumab. These receptors originate from a human donor with non-small cell lung cancer that progressed on radiotherapy plus ipilimumab.

The rearrangement joins TRBV5-5 to TRBJ2-7; the match to TRBD2 covers 9 bases. V was pared by 4 bases and J by 3 bases, with 2 bases of the junction left unmatched. The V gene's germline CDR1 is SGHKS and CDR2 YYEKEE (reference sequence). The CDR3 spans 13 residues. The chain's CDR3 is CASSRSGSYEQYF. CDR3 bases: TGTGCCAGCAGCCGTAGCGGGAGCTACGAGCAGTACTTC.

The rearrangement links TRBV7-6 to TRBJ2-1, with D perhaps TRBD2 (6 bases). Germline CDR1 and CDR2: SGHVS and FNYEAQ. The length of the CDR3 is 13 residues. Trimming cost V 0 bases and J 9 bases, with 9 bases left between them. The CDR3 region is CASSLAGLLEQFF. The CDR3 DNA reads TGTGCCAGCAGCTTAGCGGGACTTCTTGAGCAGTTCTTC.

The rearrangement links TRBV6-5 to TRBJ1-1; 8 bases agree with TRBD1. The ends lost 10 bases at V and 4 bases at J; junction bases unmatched: 11. The length of the CDR3 is 14 residues. Germline CDR1 reads MNHEY; CDR2 reads SVGAGI. As DNA, the CDR3 is TGTGCCACCAAGACAGGGGAGGATGTCACTGAAGCTTTCTTT. Its translation is CATKTGEDVTEAFF.

The CDR3 DNA reads as TGTGCCAGCGGGAGGGGACAGAGCTCCTACGAGCAGTACTTC. Translated, it gives CASGRGQSSYEQYF. V usage is TRBV9 and J usage is TRBJ2-7, with D perhaps being TRBD1 or TRBD2 (7 bases each). Germline V gives CDR1 SGDLS, CDR2 YYNGEE. This CDR3 is 14 amino acids long. The V and J ends lost 7 bases and 0 bases respectively, with 14 bases between them.

V and J are TRBV30 and TRBJ2-3, with D tentatively TRBD2 (5 bases). Looked up from germline, CDR1 is GTSNPN and CDR2 is SVGIG (reference sequence). The CDR3 length is 15 residues. Deletions cut 2 bases from V and 0 bases from J, with 12 bases between. The DNA of the CDR3 is TGTGCCTGGAGTAGGGCTAGCTCTAGCACAGATACGCAGTATTTT. Translation: CAWSRASSSTDTQYF.

The chain links TRBV5-4 to TRBJ2-5, with D uncertain. The CDR3 consists of 13 residues. The ends were cut back, 7 bases at V and 1 base at J, with 11 bases in the middle. Germline assignment: CDR1 SGHNT and CDR2 YYREEE (reference sequence). The CDR3 coding sequence is TGTGCCAGCGCTCCGCCGGGCCAAGAGACCCAGTACTTC. This sequence encodes CASAPPGQETQYF.

This clone was observed a single time. The V and J genes are TRBV4-3 and TRBJ1-6, with no clear D. Germline assignment: CDR1 LGHNA and CDR2 YSLEER. The CDR3 runs 14 residues. V dropped 4 bases and J dropped 7 bases, with 11 bases sitting between them. The CDR3 DNA reads as TGCGCCAGCAGCCTCGTGGGCTTGAATTCACCCCTCCACTTT. This encodes CASSLVGLNSPLHF.

The V call is TRBV6-4, the J call TRBJ2-1; D not certain. CDR1 is MRHNA, CDR2 SNTAGT, per germline. With 0 bases removed from V and 10 bases from J, the gap between germline ends came to 10 bases. This CDR3 comprises 13 residues. The CDR3 is CASSDSMADEQFF. In DNA form, the CDR3 reads TGTGCCAGCAGTGACTCGATGGCTGACGAGCAGTTCTTC.

This CDR3 reads CASSLIPGPYNEQFF. The DNA of the CDR3 is TGTGCCAGCAGCTTGATACCTGGACCCTACAATGAGCAGTTCTTC. J is TRBJ2-1 and V is TRBV5-6; D call uncertain. The germline V and J ends were trimmed by 1 base and 2 bases, with 10 bases remaining between them. Germline CDR1 is SGHDT and CDR2 is YYEEEE. CDR3 size: 15 residues.

The rearrangement joins TRBV9 to TRBJ2-4, with 9 nucleotides matching TRBD1. Germline V gene data show CDR1 as SGDLS and CDR2 as YYNGEE. CDR3 length: 15 amino acids. V trimming: 5 bases; J trimming: 5 bases; junction bases outside the gene matches: 8. The CDR3 here is CASRGTGSRQNIQYF. Written as DNA, the CDR3 is TGTGCCAGCAGGGGGACAGGGTCCCGGCAAAACATTCAGTACTTC.

The rearrangement uses TRBV7-2 and TRBJ2-7; the D call may be TRBD1 or TRBD2 (5 bases each). The CDR3 contains 14 residues. Between the trimmed V and J ends, which lost 4 bases and 6 bases, there was a span of 16 bases. Germline CDR1 is SGHTA and CDR2 is FQGNSA. CDR3 protein: CASSWDGVSGEQYF. The CDR3 coding sequence is TGTGCCAGCAGCTGGGACGGGGTTTCGGGCGAGCAGTACTTC.

The rearrangement links TRBV7-9 to TRBJ2-2, with 7 bases that match TRBD1. Per the germline V gene, CDR1 is SEHNR and CDR2 is FQNEAQ (reference sequence). J gave up 2 bases and V 3 bases, and 3 bases lay outside the gene matches. This CDR3 is built from 15 residues. The CDR3 nucleotides read TGTGCCAGCAGCTTGCGACAGGGCAACACCGGGGAGCTGTTTTTT. Amino acid sequence: CASSLRQGNTGELFF.

V gene TRBV29-1 combines with J gene TRBJ2-3; perhaps TRBD2 as D (5 bases). V was cut by 7 bases and J by 2 bases, with 16 bases left in between. The CDR3 has 14 amino acids. Looked up from germline, CDR1 is SQVTM and CDR2 is ANQGSEA. The CDR3 coding sequence is TGCAGCGCCCCGGGGTGGCCTCACACAGATACGCAGTATTTT. It encodes CSAPGWPHTDTQYF.

This clone was seen a handful of times. J is TRBJ1-3 and V is TRBV6-5; D is perhaps TRBD1 (6 bases). V lost 4 bases to trimming and J lost 3 bases, with 13 bases between them. CDR3 length: 15 amino acids. The germline V gene encodes CDR1 MNHEY and CDR2 SVGAGI. The CDR3 nucleotides are TGTGCCAGCAGTTCCCCCAGGGGTGGTGGAAACACCATATATTTT. The encoded protein is CASSSPRGGGNTIYF.

The chain links TRBV5-1 to TRBJ2-7, with D possibly being TRBD1 or TRBD2 (7 bases each). Germline lookup yields CDR1 SGHRS and CDR2 YFSETQ. The CDR3 consists of 15 residues. Trimming took 0 bases from V and 3 from J, leaving 13 bases between them. As DNA, the CDR3 is TGCGCCAGCAGCTTGGGAGCGGGACAGAGCTACGAGCAGTACTTC. This codes for CASSLGAGQSYEQYF.

V and J are TRBV2 and TRBJ2-5; D is perhaps TRBD1 or TRBD2 (5 bases each). The CDR3 spans 14 residues. Trimming took off 1 base at V and 7 bases at J, with 13 bases between the two ends. Germline V CDR1 and CDR2: SNHLY, FYNNEI. The CDR3 reads CASSEGGPGRTQYF. The CDR3 DNA reads as TGTGCCAGCAGTGAAGGGGGACCTGGTAGGACCCAGTACTTC.

The chain carries TRBV6-5 and TRBJ1-2; 7 bases are shared with TRBD1. The germline gives CDR1 MNHEY, CDR2 SVGAGI. V shed 7 bases and J 7 bases; nucleotides not matched to a gene: 9. The CDR3 totals 13 residues. CDR3: CASNKDRVGGYTF. The DNA for the CDR3 is TGTGCCAGCAACAAAGACAGGGTGGGTGGCTACACCTTC.

The rearrangement links TRBV11-2 to TRBJ2-2, with D perhaps TRBD1 (5 bases). The CDR3 runs to 16 residues. Per germline, CDR1 SGHAT and CDR2 FQNNGV. Trimming pared 5 bases from V and 0 bases from J, leaving 13 bases between. The CDR3 DNA reads as TGTGCCAGCAGCCCGAGGACACTCGCGAACACCGGGGAGCTGTTTTTT. It is translated as CASSPRTLANTGELFF.

The chain employs TRBV30 and TRBJ1-5, with D hard to call. Germline values: CDR1 GTSNPN, CDR2 SVGIG (reference sequence). This CDR3 region has 14 residues. Trimming cost V 2 bases and J 3 bases, with 11 bases left between them. The CDR3 spells CAWSRAQHNQPQHF. Written as DNA, the CDR3 is TGTGCCTGGAGTAGGGCACAACACAATCAGCCCCAGCATTTT.